This record concerns one T cell receptor beta chain sequence. Its target is unknown. The sample comes from a study of cytomegalovirus exposure and HLA in healthy donors. Overall study findings and caveats: That first-cohort TCR clusters tended to co-occur in the 95 to 150 validation repertoires was found in a later analysis.

Generated by immunoSEQ multiplex PCR, the TCRdb table keeps only in-frame clones and is missing some. The sample carries around 300,000 clones, approximately 83% recorded once. The CDR3 extends over 14 amino acids. V lost 6 bases and J lost 2; bases outside the gene matches: 4. The V gene's germline CDR1 is SGHAT and CDR2 FQNNGV. Input material: PBMCs. This rearrangement joins TRBV11-2 to TRBJ2-7, with 10 bases lining up with TRBD2. This receptor was identified in a woman in her late teens or twenties in good health and CMV-seronegative. This chain's CDR3 is CASRIAGGTYEQYF. The CDR3 coding sequence is TGTGCCAGCAGGATAGCGGGGGGAACCTACGAGCAGTACTTC.